A single sample gave rise to the 16 T cell receptor beta chains below, sequenced in a study of OX40 agonist ivuxolimab in advanced cancers. Profiled with immunoSEQ multiplex PCR; TCRdb holds only in-frame clones, not every one. The top ten hold 5.2% of the sample, which has approximately 60,000 clones, about 89% seen once. Source: CD4+ or CD8+ T cells sorted from blood, taken in a trial of the OX40 agonist ivuxolimab. The receptors come from an adult with an advanced solid tumor such as melanoma, head and neck, liver or kidney cancer.

This chain uses TRBV18 with TRBJ1-1; maybe TRBD1 (5 bases). This CDR3 region has 14 residues. V lost 4 bases to trimming and J lost 3 bases, with 12 bases between them. Per germline, CDR1 KGHSH and CDR2 LQKENI. CDR3 sequence (DNA): TGTGCCAGCTCACACGACAGAAAGGACACTGAAGCTTTCTTT. The encoded protein is CASSHDRKDTEAFF. The full variable domain, completed using reference TRBV18 and TRBJ1-1, is NAGVMQNPRHLVRRRGQEARLRCSPMKGHSHVYWYRQLPEEGLKFMVYLQKENIIDESGMPKERFSAEFPKEGPSILRIQQVVRGDSAAYFCASSHDRKDTEAFFGQGTRLTVV.

The rearrangement uses TRBV25-1 and TRBJ2-1; TRBD2 aligns across 12 bases. The CDR3 has 15 residues. J gave up 8 bases and V 6 bases, and 8 bases lay outside the gene matches. Germline lookup yields CDR1 MGHDK and CDR2 SYGVNS. The chain's CDR3 is CASRRTSGKLDEQFF. The CDR3 coding sequence is TGTGCCAGCAGGCGGACTAGCGGGAAGTTGGATGAGCAGTTCTTC.

The chain links TRBV10-1 to TRBJ2-4; no reliable D call. The CDR3 extends over 14 amino acids. Germline assignment: CDR1 WNHNN and CDR2 SYGVQD (reference sequence). Deletions cut 5 bases from V and 0 bases from J, with 8 bases between. Here the CDR3 reads CASSPNLAKNIQYF. The CDR3 bases are TGCGCCAGCAGTCCCAATTTAGCCAAAAACATTCAGTACTTC.

The chain combines TRBV2 with TRBJ2-3, with a possible D match to TRBD2 (5 bases). V gave up 6 bases and J gave up 4 bases, with 14 bases separating them. This CDR3 has 14 amino acids. The germline V gene has CDR1 SNHLY and CDR2 FYNNEI. The CDR3 reads CASRLSEGPDTQYF. CDR3 in DNA: TGTGCCAGCAGGCTAAGCGAGGGCCCAGATACGCAGTATTTT.

V is TRBV30 and J is TRBJ1-1, with TRBD1 identical over 7 bases. CDR1 and CDR2 from the germline V gene are GTSNPN and SVGIG (reference sequence). The CDR3 loop spans 17 amino acids. V shed 0 bases, J shed 4 bases, and the junction held 14 bases outside the gene matches. The CDR3 spells CAWSVRIQGVISTEAFF. CDR3 DNA: TGTGCCTGGAGTGTACGAATCCAGGGGGTTATTAGCACTGAAGCTTTCTTT.

This clone was seen a few times. J is TRBJ2-7 and V is TRBV5-1; tentatively, D is TRBD1 or TRBD2 (6 bases each). There are 14 residues in the CDR3. Deletions cut 4 bases from V and 5 bases from J, with 16 bases between. Per the germline V gene, CDR1 is SGHRS and CDR2 is YFSETQ. The CDR3 is CASSQQGGSNEQYF. CDR3 sequence (DNA): TGCGCCAGCAGCCAACAGGGAGGATCGAACGAGCAGTACTTC.

The CDR3 nucleotides are TGTGCCAGCAGGACCCTCCCGGGACAGGGGGTGGGGGATGAGCAGTTCTTC. Its protein is CASRTLPGQGVGDEQFF. The V gene is TRBV27, the J gene TRBJ2-1; 11 nucleotides align to TRBD1. The CDR3 loop spans 17 amino acids. Germline V gives CDR1 MNHEY, CDR2 SMNVEV (reference sequence). V lost 6 bases, J lost 8 bases, and 15 bases stayed unmatched.

The V gene is TRBV30, the J gene TRBJ2-5, with 9 positions matching TRBD2. CDR3 length equals 14 residues. CDR1 and CDR2 from the germline V gene are GTSNPN and SVGIG (reference sequence). The junction had 2 bases not matched to a gene; V was cut back by 3 bases and J by 0 bases. The CDR3 region is CAWRSGRNQETQYF. CDR3 nucleotides: TGTGCCTGGAGGAGCGGGAGGAACCAAGAGACCCAGTACTTC. Together with reference TRBV30 and TRBJ2-5, the CDR3 gives the full variable domain: SQTIHQWPATLVQPVGSPLSLECTVEGTSNPNLYWYRQAAGRGLQLLFYSVGIGQISSEVPQNLSASRPQDRQFILSSKKLLLSDSGFYLCAWRSGRNQETQYFGPGTRLLVL.

The chain links TRBV4-1 to TRBJ1-1, with TRBD1 identical over 7 bases. The CDR3 loop spans 15 amino acids. Germline values: CDR1 MGHRA, CDR2 YSYEKL. Trimming at V came to 1 base and at J to 3 bases, leaving 5 bases not matched to a gene. CDR3 DNA sequence: TGCGCCAGCAGCCAAGGGACAGGTCAAGACACTGAAGCTTTCTTT. This translates into CASSQGTGQDTEAFF.

The chain carries TRBV15 and TRBJ2-2; D gene unclear. The germline CDR1 and CDR2 sequences are LNHNV and YYDKDF (reference sequence). V lost 5 bases, J lost 4 bases, and 17 bases lay in between. The CDR3 totals 16 residues. In DNA, the CDR3 is TGTGCCACCAGCCCAAGGGCCCCCGGGCCCACCGGGGAGCTGTTTTTT. Translation: CATSPRAPGPTGELFF.

The J gene is TRBJ2-7, the V gene TRBV19, with D unclear. Germline CDR1 LNHDA, CDR2 SQIVND (reference sequence). The CDR3 totals 14 residues. Trimming removed 5 bases at V and 1 base at J, with 12 bases between. The CDR3 DNA reads as TGTGCCAGTAGTGCGGAGCGTCAATCCTACGAGCAGTACTTC. Amino acids: CASSAERQSYEQYF.

The chain combines TRBV2 with TRBJ1-5; no clear D. CDR3 length: 14 residues. CDR1 and CDR2 (germline): SNHLY, FYNNEI. V lost 2 bases and J lost 3, with 8 bases in between. The chain's CDR3 is CASSERDHNQPQHF. CDR3 coding DNA: TGTGCCAGCAGTGAACGGGATCACAATCAGCCCCAGCATTTT.

The rearrangement joins TRBV19 to TRBJ2-4; TRBD2 matches 14 bases. The CDR3 is 16 amino acids. J gave up 3 bases and V 7 bases, and 5 bases lay outside the gene matches. Per germline, CDR1 LNHDA and CDR2 SQIVND (reference sequence). CDR3 residues: CASTTSGRAVKNIQYF. The CDR3 DNA reads as TGTGCCAGTACGACTAGCGGGAGGGCCGTCAAAAACATTCAGTACTTC.

This clone was recorded only once. V gene TRBV7-2 combines with J gene TRBJ2-7; 7 bases are shared with TRBD1. V shed 4 bases and J 3 bases; nucleotides not matched to a gene: 9. The CDR3 has 15 residues. CDR1 is SGHTA, CDR2 FQGNSA, per germline. The CDR3 reads CASSSGQLYGYEQYF. CDR3 coding DNA: TGTGCCAGCAGCTCGGGACAGCTTTATGGCTACGAGCAGTACTTC.

This rearrangement joins TRBV28 to TRBJ2-7; 7 positions agree with TRBD1. J gave up 6 bases and V 4 bases, and 12 bases lay outside the gene matches. In germline, CDR1 is MDHEN, CDR2 SYDVKM. The CDR3 sequence is 15 residues long. In nucleotides, the CDR3 is TGTGCCAGCAGTTCCCCACCGGGACAGACCTTCGAGCAGTACTTC. Translating it yields CASSSPPGQTFEQYF.

About this clone itself: The junction departs from germline at one end; a sequencing error may be responsible. Different DNA sequences within this sample yield the same CDR3. The chain combines TRBV2 with TRBJ2-7; possibly TRBD1 for D (6 bases). The CDR3 is 14 residues long. Germline V lookup: CDR1 SNHLY, CDR2 FYNNEI. This CDR3 reads CASKKDQGSYEQYF. The CDR3 DNA reads TGTGCCAGCAAAAAGGACCAGGGGTCCTACGAACAGTACTTC.